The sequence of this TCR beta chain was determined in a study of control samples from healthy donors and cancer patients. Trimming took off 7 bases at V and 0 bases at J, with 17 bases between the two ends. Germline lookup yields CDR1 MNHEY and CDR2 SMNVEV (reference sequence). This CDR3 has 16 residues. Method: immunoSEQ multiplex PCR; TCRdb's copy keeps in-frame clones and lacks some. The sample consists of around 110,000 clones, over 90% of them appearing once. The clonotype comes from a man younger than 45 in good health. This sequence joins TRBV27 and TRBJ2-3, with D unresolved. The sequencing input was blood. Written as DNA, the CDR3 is TGTGCCAGCACCCAAGGGTCACTGGCTAGCACAGATACGCAGTATTTT. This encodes CASTQGSLASTDTQYF.